This T cell receptor (beta chain) was recorded in a study of naive and memory T cell subsets. This clonotype was counted only a few times. Its target is unknown. An equimolar mix of two oligonucleotides served as the beta constant-region primer for TRBC1 and TRBC2. The ligated cDNA underwent four PCR rounds using SP2 and nested alpha and beta constant-region primers. TCRdb called the UMI-ligation and nested PCR reads again in MiXCR, with one record for every CDR3 protein. The profile shows around 100,000 distinct CDR3 sequences, 14% of them singletons. The CDR3 has 14 residues. The V and J ends lost 6 bases and 6 bases, in that order; junction bases with no gene match: 10. CDR1 and CDR2 from the germline V gene are DFQATT and SNEGSKA (reference sequence). General study results and limits: Possibly reflecting memory cells re-expressing CD45RA, a few larger clonotypes occurred in naive repertoires, especially CD8. From naive to CM, EM and EMRA, diversity decreased and Gini increased.

The chain recombines TRBV20-1 with TRBJ1-5; 8 bases match TRBD1. The TCR originated in a human donor in good health. The sample was naive CD8+ T cells from blood. CDR3 amino acids: CSAQDRGGSQPQHF. Here the CDR3 DNA reads TGCAGTGCGCAAGACAGGGGTGGGAGTCAGCCCCAGCATTTT.